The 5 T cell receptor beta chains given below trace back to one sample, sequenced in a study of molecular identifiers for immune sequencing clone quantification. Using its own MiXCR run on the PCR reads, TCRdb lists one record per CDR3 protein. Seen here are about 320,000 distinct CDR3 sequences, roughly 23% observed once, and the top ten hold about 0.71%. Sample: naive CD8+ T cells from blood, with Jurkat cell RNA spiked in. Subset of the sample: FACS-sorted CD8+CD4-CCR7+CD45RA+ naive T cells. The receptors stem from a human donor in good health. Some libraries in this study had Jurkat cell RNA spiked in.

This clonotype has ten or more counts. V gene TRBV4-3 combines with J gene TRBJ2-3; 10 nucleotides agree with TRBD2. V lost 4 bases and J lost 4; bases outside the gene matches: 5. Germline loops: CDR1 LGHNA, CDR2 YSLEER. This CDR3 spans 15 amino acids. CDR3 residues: CASSPGTSAADTQYF. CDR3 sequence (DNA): TGCGCCAGCAGCCCCGGGACTAGCGCGGCAGATACGCAGTATTTT.

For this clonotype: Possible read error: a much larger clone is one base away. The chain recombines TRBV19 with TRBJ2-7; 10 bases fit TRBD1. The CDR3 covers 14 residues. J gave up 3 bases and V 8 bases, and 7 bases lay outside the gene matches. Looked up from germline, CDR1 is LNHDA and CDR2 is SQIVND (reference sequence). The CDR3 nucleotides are TGTGCCAGTGGCTCCGGGACAGGGGACTACGAGCAGTACTTC. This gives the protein CASGSGTGDYEQYF.

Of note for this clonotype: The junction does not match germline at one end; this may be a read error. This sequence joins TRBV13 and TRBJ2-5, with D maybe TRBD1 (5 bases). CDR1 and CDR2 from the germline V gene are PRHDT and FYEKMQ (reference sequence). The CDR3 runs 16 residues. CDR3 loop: CTSSATSTTAKETQYF. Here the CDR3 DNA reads TGTACCAGCAGCGCGACCTCCACGACAGCGAAAGAGACCCAGTACTTC. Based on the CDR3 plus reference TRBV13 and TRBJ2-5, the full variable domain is AAGVIQSPRHLIKEKRETATLKCYPIPRHDTVYWYQQGPGQDPQFLISFYEKMQSDKGSIPDRFSAQQFSDYHSELNMSSLELGDSALYFCTSSATSTTAKETQYFGPGTRLLVL.

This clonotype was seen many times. In DNA, the CDR3 is TGCAGTGCTAGAGATATGGGGGGGAATAGCGAGCAGTACTTC. Translation: CSARDMGGNSEQYF. This chain links TRBV20-1 with TRBJ2-7, with 7 bases identical to TRBD2. In germline, CDR1 is DFQATT, CDR2 SNEGSKA (reference sequence). After removal of 0 bases from V and 6 bases from J, the junction contained 8 bases not matched to a gene. The CDR3 consists of 14 residues.

The CDR3 bases are TGTGCCAGCAGCTTAGCAGGGGAAGTGTCCTACGAGCAGTACTTC. This translates into CASSLAGEVSYEQYF. V is TRBV7-4 and J is TRBJ2-7; possible D gene TRBD1, 5 bases. Germline CDR1 and CDR2: SGHVT and SQSDAQ. CDR3 length: 15 residues. Trimming took 0 bases from V and 1 from J, leaving 10 bases between them.